One T cell receptor beta chain is described in this entry. What it binds is unknown. Time point reported: newly diagnosed GD, antithyroid drugs for less than 3 months. With RNA extracted from PBMCs as input, the TCR library was made. This specimen comes from a study of regulatory T cells in long-lasting Graves disease. Study-wide background: Graves' patients (newly diagnosed) had been on antithyroid drugs under 3 months.

Arm-PCR of CDR3 regions and iRepertoire HTBI primers were used to build TCR beta libraries. MiXCR was run by TCRdb on the multiplex PCR reads, yielding one entry per CDR3 protein. The sample holds some 350,000 distinct CDR3 sequences; 15% to 20% are singletons and the top ten take roughly 21%. Looked up from germline, CDR1 is WSHSY and CDR2 is SAAADI. The CDR3 is 14 amino acids. Trimming cost V 4 bases and J 3 bases; bases outside gene matches: 2. General study points: Persistent disease favored TRBV28, TRBJ1-2 and TRBJ2-5.

These data were also filed under a second study, of T cells in Graves' hyperthyroidism and ophthalmopathy. That report notes: Diagnostic decisions used clinical symptoms, serum thyroxine and TRAb, thyroid ultrasound and orbital computed tomography. An initial round of RT-PCR targeting the TCR CDR3 relied on the HTBI primer set.

The chain joins TRBV10-2 to TRBJ1-1; TRBD1 matches at 10 bases. This clonotype was obtained from a woman aged 18 to 35 with Graves disease. The source was peripheral blood mononuclear cells (PBMCs), collected at new diagnosis, from a patient treated with antithyroid drugs. CDR3 region: CASSGGTGDTEAFF. The CDR3 bases are TGCGCCAGCAGTGGCGGGACAGGGGACACTGAAGCTTTCTTT.